This T cell receptor (beta chain) was captured in a study of T cell responses to AZD1222 COVID-19 vaccine. Whole-study findings and limits: Among spike-specific TCRs, nearly half reportedly target unmutated variant regions. Compared with day 0, the breadth and depth of the Spike-specific TCR repertoire rose significantly after two doses of AZD1222. Vaccine-related CD4 TCRs covered spike, predominating at 160-218 and 743-854.

CDR1 and CDR2 (germline): SQVTM, ANQGSEA. CDR3 size: 13 residues. Trimming took 0 bases from V and 2 from J, leaving 7 bases between them. Notes on this clone: Its antigen is currently unknown.

The method was immunoSEQ multiplex PCR; TCRdb's version includes in-frame clones alone and lacks a portion of them. The table includes 85,000 or so clones, around 89% detected once. V gene TRBV29-1 combines with J gene TRBJ1-2, with D tentatively TRBD1 (5 bases). This receptor was identified in an adult in good health. The sequences come from peripheral blood, collected on day 0 of AZD1222 vaccination. The CDR3 DNA is TGCAGCGTTGAAGATTGGACAAACTATGGCTACACCTTC. Amino acids: CSVEDWTNYGYTF.